Below, 14 T cell receptor beta chains from the same sample are listed, as sequenced in a study of technical replicates of blood from a few donors. Clones were sequenced by immunoSEQ multiplex PCR, and TCRdb holds only the in-frame ones, with some missing. This table holds tens of thousands of clones, around 96% found once. The sample was T cells isolated from PBMCs. These receptors originate from a human donor in good health.

The chain employs TRBV4-1 and TRBJ2-1; 8 nucleotides align to TRBD2. CDR3 length: 18 residues. Unmatched junction bases numbered 8, after V lost 0 bases and J lost 1 base. Germline CDR1 reads MGHRA; CDR2 reads YSYEKL. In DNA form, the CDR3 reads TGCGCCAGCAGCCAAGAGCTTGGGGGACTAGGGTCCTACAATGAGCAGTTCTTC. Amino acid sequence: CASSQELGGLGSYNEQFF.

The gene calls are TRBV5-5 and TRBJ2-7; perhaps TRBD2 as D (6 bases). V lost 6 bases, J lost 0 bases, and 19 bases lay in between. The CDR3 is 16 residues long. In germline, CDR1 is SGHKS, CDR2 YYEKEE (reference sequence). CDR3 nucleotides: TGTGCCAGCAACACTGTACTTCGGGAGAACTCCTACGAGCAGTACTTC. Amino acid sequence: CASNTVLRENSYEQYF. The whole variable domain, remainder taken from reference TRBV5-5 and TRBJ2-7, is DAGVTQSPTHLIKTRGQQVTLRCSPISGHKSVSWYQQVLGQGPQFIFQYYEKEERGRGNFPDRFSARQFPNYSSELNVNALLLGDSALYLCASNTVLRENSYEQYFGPGTRLTVT.

V usage is TRBV15 and J usage is TRBJ1-1; TRBD1 is a possible D gene (6 bases). Germline V CDR1 and CDR2: LNHNV, YYDKDF (reference sequence). The V end lost 2 bases, the J end lost 0 bases, and 13 bases lay between the germline ends. There are 16 residues in the CDR3. The CDR3 DNA reads TGTGCCACCAGCAGAAACAGGGACCCCATGAACACTGAAGCTTTCTTT. This encodes CATSRNRDPMNTEAFF.

CDR3 amino acids: CASSLGQPNQPQHF. Here the CDR3 DNA reads TGCGCCAGCAGCTTGGGACAGCCCAATCAGCCCCAGCATTTT. The J gene is TRBJ1-5, the V gene TRBV5-1, with TRBD1 as a possible D gene (5 bases). The V and J ends lost 0 bases and 3 bases respectively, with 7 bases between them. The germline gives CDR1 SGHRS, CDR2 YFSETQ. This CDR3 contains 14 residues.

This chain links TRBV5-1 with TRBJ2-7; 12 bases fit TRBD2. The CDR3 is 14 amino acids. J was trimmed by 2 bases and V by 3 bases; bases with no gene match: 0. Germline values: CDR1 SGHRS, CDR2 YFSETQ. CDR3 nucleotides: TGCGCCAGCAGCTGGACTAGCGGGGCCTACGAGCAGTACTTC. Encoded protein: CASSWTSGAYEQYF.

This clone was counted once. The rearrangement joins TRBV18 to TRBJ2-5; TRBD1 matches 7 bases. Per germline, CDR1 KGHSH and CDR2 LQKENI. The CDR3 has 16 residues. V lost 2 bases and J lost 2; bases outside the gene matches: 8. The CDR3, as DNA: TGTGCCAGCTCACCATTTACCGGGACAGAACAAGAGACCCAGTACTTC. Its translation: CASSPFTGTEQETQYF.

The rearrangement uses TRBV5-4 and TRBJ2-7; the D gene is possibly TRBD2 (6 bases). Germline V CDR1 and CDR2: SGHNT, YYREEE (reference sequence). CDR3 length: 13 residues. Trimming took 0 bases from V and 7 from J, leaving 11 bases between them. CDR3 protein: CASSLGGAWEQYF. In DNA form, the CDR3 reads TGTGCCAGCAGCTTGGGCGGGGCCTGGGAGCAGTACTTC.

J is TRBJ2-5 and V is TRBV2; 12 bases match TRBD2. CDR1 and CDR2 from the germline V gene are SNHLY and FYNNEI. J lost 4 bases, V lost 6 bases, and 6 bases had no gene match. CDR3 length equals 15 residues. CDR3 in DNA: TGTGCCAGCAGCCGACTAGCGGGAGCCCCAGAGACCCAGTACTTC. Amino acid sequence: CASSRLAGAPETQYF.

The chain carries TRBV30 and TRBJ1-2, with D possibly being TRBD1 (6 bases). V lost 0 bases and J 4 bases, leaving 12 bases between the germline ends. CDR1 is GTSNPN and CDR2 is SVGIG in the germline V gene (reference sequence). The CDR3 has 14 amino acids. The CDR3 loop is CAWSVNREIYGYTF. As DNA, the CDR3 is TGTGCCTGGAGTGTAAACAGGGAAATCTATGGCTACACCTTC.

The CDR3 spells CASRTNREGGELFF. Written as DNA, the CDR3 is TGTGCCAGTAGGACGAACAGGGAAGGCGGGGAGCTGTTTTTT. V and J are TRBV2 and TRBJ2-2; D may be TRBD1 (6 bases). The V gene lost 9 bases and the J gene lost 7 bases, with 18 bases spanning the gap. The CDR3 loop spans 14 amino acids. The germline gives CDR1 SNHLY, CDR2 FYNNEI.

A remark on this clone: Other DNA sequences of this sample code for an identical CDR3. The chain links TRBV6-5 to TRBJ2-5; no firm D call. The CDR3 covers 12 residues. In germline, CDR1 is MNHEY, CDR2 SVGAGI. The V gene lost 0 bases and the J gene lost 5 bases, with 4 bases spanning the gap. Here the CDR3 DNA reads TGTGCCAGCAGTTACTCGAGGGAGACCCAGTACTTC. Residues: CASSYSRETQYF.

The gene calls are TRBV4-3 and TRBJ2-7, with a tentative D call TRBD1 (5 bases). CDR3 size: 15 residues. Germline CDR1 is LGHNA and CDR2 is YSLEER. The V end was cut by 5 bases, the J end by 1 base, with 15 bases between. CDR3 DNA sequence: TGCGCCAGCAGCTGGAAAAGACAGCTATCCTACGAGCAGTACTTC. Its translation is CASSWKRQLSYEQYF.

The DNA of the CDR3 is TGTGCCAGTAGTCCAGGGGTCTCTACGTCCTACGAGCAGTACTTC. Its protein product is CASSPGVSTSYEQYF. The V and J genes are TRBV19 and TRBJ2-7; D possibly corresponds to TRBD1 (6 bases). This CDR3 spans 15 amino acids. Germline V CDR1 and CDR2: LNHDA, SQIVND (reference sequence). The germline V and J ends were trimmed by 5 bases and 1 base, with 15 bases remaining between them.

This clone was seen a single time. V and J are TRBV9 and TRBJ2-1; 8 bases fit TRBD2. This CDR3 spans 15 amino acids. V gave up 0 bases and J gave up 6 bases; unmatched junction bases: 5. Germline CDR1 and CDR2: SGDLS and YYNGEE. Here the CDR3 DNA reads TGTGCCAGCAGCGTAGAGCGGGAGTCAGGCAATGAGCAGTTCTTC. Translating it yields CASSVERESGNEQFF.